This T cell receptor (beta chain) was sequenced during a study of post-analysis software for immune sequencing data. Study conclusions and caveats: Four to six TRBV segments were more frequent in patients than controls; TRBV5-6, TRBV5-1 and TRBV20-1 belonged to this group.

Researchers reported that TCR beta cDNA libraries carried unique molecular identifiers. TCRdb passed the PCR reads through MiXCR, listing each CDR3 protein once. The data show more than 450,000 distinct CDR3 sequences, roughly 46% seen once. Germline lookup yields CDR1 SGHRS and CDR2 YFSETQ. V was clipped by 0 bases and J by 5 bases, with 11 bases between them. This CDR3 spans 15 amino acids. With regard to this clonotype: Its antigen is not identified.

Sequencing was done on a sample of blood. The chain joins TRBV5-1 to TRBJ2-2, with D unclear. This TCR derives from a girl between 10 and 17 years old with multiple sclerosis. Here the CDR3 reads CASSLDSLETGELFF. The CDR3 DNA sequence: TGCGCCAGCAGCTTGGACAGCTTGGAGACCGGGGAGCTGTTTTTT.